One and the same sample provided the 9 T cell receptor beta chains below, sequenced in a study of a mutant IDH1 vaccine in newly diagnosed glioma (dated by TCRdb to the early 2020s). The receptor library was made with the immunoSEQ multiplex PCR assay. Drawn from immuneACCESS, this table holds only the in-frame rearrangements with V and J called that TCRdb kept. Clones are partly lost; checked studies trace under half to an unresolved V gene and leave the rest unexplained. In this sample the table shows tens of thousands of clones, roughly 80% of which occur a single time. The top ten constitute roughly a fifth of the sample. Reading the label with the study, this specimen's time point is: baseline, week 1 (first vaccination visit). The sample's treatment or condition label, decoded: pre-vaccination baseline after standard-of-care therapy. The sample consisted of PBMCs, taken from a glioma patient treated with radiotherapy, temozolomide or both. The receptors stem from a man between 18 and 29 years old with glioma.

The chain couples TRBV29-1 to TRBJ2-1; 9 nucleotides line up with TRBD2. The CDR3 length is 15 residues. Germline CDR1 and CDR2: SQVTM and ANQGSEA. V was pared by 5 bases and J by 0 bases, with 5 bases of the junction left unmatched. CDR3 DNA sequence: TGCAGCGTTCCTCTTAGCGGGGGCTCCTACAATGAGCAGTTCTTC. This translates into CSVPLSGGSYNEQFF.

CDR3 in DNA: TGCAGCGTTATCGGCGGACAGGGAAGGGCTGGGGCCAACGTCCTGACTTTC. Its protein is CSVIGGQGRAGANVLTF. The chain uses TRBV29-1 and TRBJ2-6; 8 bases fit TRBD1. The CDR3 is 17 residues long. Germline V gene data show CDR1 as SQVTM and CDR2 as ANQGSEA. Losses at the gene ends were 5 bases for V and 2 bases for J; bases not matched to a gene: 11.

The rearrangement joins TRBV19 to TRBJ1-1; D is uncertain. The CDR3 consists of 13 residues. Trimming shortened V by 5 bases and J by 3 bases, and 10 bases separated the two germline ends. CDR1 and CDR2 from the germline V gene are LNHDA and SQIVND (reference sequence). CDR3 loop: CASSPSWYTEAFF. The DNA for the CDR3 is TGTGCCAGTAGTCCAAGTTGGTACACTGAAGCTTTCTTT.

This clone was found a few times. The chain has TRBV28 and TRBJ1-1; D unclear. CDR1 and CDR2 from the germline V gene are MDHEN and SYDVKM. This CDR3 has 11 amino acids. V gave up 10 bases and J gave up 1 base, with 7 bases separating them. CDR3 amino acids: CATLRNTEAFF. The CDR3 DNA is TGTGCCACACTAAGGAACACTGAAGCTTTCTTT.

The chain combines TRBV29-1 with TRBJ2-7; D uncertain. The CDR3 contains 12 residues. Trimming removed 6 bases at V and 6 bases at J, with 15 bases between. Germline CDR1 and CDR2: SQVTM and ANQGSEA. Here the CDR3 reads CSVLRLKGEQYF. The CDR3 DNA is TGCAGCGTCCTAAGACTGAAGGGCGAGCAGTACTTC.

The V call is TRBV16, the J call TRBJ1-1; the D is unclear. Germline lookup yields CDR1 KGHSY and CDR2 FQNENV. V dropped 0 bases and J dropped 0 bases, with 5 bases sitting between them. There are 14 residues in the CDR3. CDR3 DNA sequence: TGTGCCAGCAGCCAATCAAGTTTGAACACTGAAGCTTTCTTT. The encoded protein is CASSQSSLNTEAFF.

V usage is TRBV2 and J usage is TRBJ2-3; 8 positions match TRBD2. The trim removed 9 bases at V and 2 bases at J, leaving 10 bases unmatched. The CDR3 extends over 15 amino acids. Germline V gene lookup returns CDR1 SNHLY and CDR2 FYNNEI. This CDR3 is CASGKGLEYTDTQYF. The CDR3 nucleotides are TGTGCCAGTGGCAAGGGACTAGAGTACACAGATACGCAGTATTTT. The variable domain in full, with the rest retrieved from reference TRBV2 and TRBJ2-3, is EPEVTQTPSHQVTQMGQEVILRCVPISNHLYFYWYRQILGQKVEFLVSFYNNEISEKSEIFDDQFSVERPDGSNFTLKIRSTKLEDSAMYFCASGKGLEYTDTQYFGPGTRLTVL.

The V and J genes are TRBV7-9 and TRBJ1-5; TRBD1 might be the D (5 bases). The CDR3 runs to 15 residues. CDR1 is SEHNR, CDR2 FQNEAQ, per germline (reference sequence). V was cut by 0 bases and J by 6 bases, with 12 bases left in between. CDR3 protein: CASSLAAGGSQPQHF. CDR3 in DNA: TGTGCCAGCAGCTTAGCAGCGGGGGGTAGTCAGCCCCAGCATTTT.

The J gene is TRBJ2-5, the V gene TRBV5-6; D is ambiguous. Trimming pared 5 bases from V and 0 bases from J, leaving 8 bases between. The CDR3 runs to 13 residues. Germline-derived CDR1 and CDR2 are SGHDT and YYEEEE. The CDR3 coding sequence is TGTGCCAGCAGGCCCGATTACCAAGAGACCCAGTACTTC. It yields the protein CASRPDYQETQYF.